Listed below are T cell receptor beta chains from one sample, sequenced in a study of T cells in Graves' hyperthyroidism and ophthalmopathy. One entry per CDR3 protein results from TCRdb running MiXCR on the multiplex PCR reads. The sample contains some 350,000 distinct CDR3 sequences, 15% to 18% of which appear only once. Sequenced: blood. These receptors originate from a woman between 18 and 29 years old with Graves' hyperthyroidism that later progressed to Graves' ophthalmopathy. CDR3s include the opening cysteine and the closing phenylalanine or tryptophan. The D gene is left open where the match is weak. The size field is filled for only some rows; it gives once, few, many or a size class.

clone_size	j_call	v_call	d_call	cdr3_aa	cdr3_nt
many	TRBJ2-1	TRBV28	-	CASSFPQGPKGYNEQFF	TGTGCCAGCAGTTTTCCCCAGGGGCCTAAGGGTTACAATGAGCAGTTCTTC
many	TRBJ2-1	TRBV2	-	CASSDGPDNEQFF	TGTGCCAGCAGTGATGGGCCAGACAATGAGCAGTTCTTC
many	TRBJ1-5	TRBV5-5	TRBD1	CASSLEGTGDNQPQHF	TGTGCCAGCAGCTTGGAGGGGACAGGGGATAATCAGCCCCAGCATTTT
-	TRBJ2-7	TRBV5-4	TRBD1	CASGPGQSYEQYF	TGTGCCAGCGGTCCGGGACAGTCCTACGAGCAGTACTTC
many	TRBJ2-7	TRBV28	-	CASSLNQNYPDEQYF	TGTGCCAGCAGTTTAAATCAAAATTATCCTGATGAGCAGTACTTC
many	TRBJ2-1	TRBV24-1	TRBD1	CATSDSTGTVYYNEQFF	TGTGCCACCAGTGATTCGACCGGGACAGTTTACTACAATGAGCAGTTCTTC
-	TRBJ2-1	TRBV24-1	TRBD2	CATSDLGLAGINEQFF	TGTGCCACCAGTGACCTAGGACTAGCGGGAATCAATGAGCAGTTCTTC
few	TRBJ1-3	TRBV18	-	CASSPSGHPGNTIYF	TGTGCCAGCTCACCAAGCGGGCACCCTGGAAACACCATATATTTT
-	TRBJ2-2	TRBV7-9	TRBD2	CASSSIPGLAPEEGPGELFF	TGTGCCAGCAGCTCCATTCCGGGACTAGCGCCCGAGGAGGGACCCGGGGAGCTGTTTTTT
-	TRBJ1-6	TRBV7-8	TRBD1	CASSQDRAGSPLHF	TGTGCCAGCAGCCAGGACAGGGCAGGCTCACCCCTCCACTTT
few	TRBJ2-1	TRBV3-1	-	CASSQEARGNNEQFF	TGTGCCAGCAGCCAAGAGGCGCGCGGGAACAATGAGCAGTTCTTC
few	TRBJ2-5	TRBV3-1	TRBD2	CASSQVAGGKETQYF	TGTGCCAGCAGCCAAGTAGCGGGAGGGAAAGAGACCCAGTACTTC
many	TRBJ1-4	TRBV5-1	-	CASSTQLASNEKLFF	TGCGCCAGCTCGACACAGCTAGCTTCGAATGAAAAACTGTTTTTT
few	TRBJ2-4	TRBV4-1	-	CASSRDHHSLAKNIQYF	TGCGCCAGCAGCCGAGATCATCATAGCCTAGCCAAAAACATTCAGTACTTC
many	TRBJ2-2	TRBV12-3/TRBV12-4	TRBD1	CASSPPTGSGNTGELFF	TGTGCCAGCAGTCCCCCGACAGGGTCTGGGAACACCGGGGAGCTGTTTTTT
few	TRBJ2-5	TRBV5-1	-	CASSLGLKETQYF	TGCGCCAGCAGCTTGGGACTTAAAGAGACCCAGTACTTC
-	TRBJ1-5	TRBV19	TRBD1	CASSYKGGSQPQHF	TGTGCCAGTAGTTACAAAGGGGGCAGCCAGCCCCAGCATTTT
many	TRBJ1-5	TRBV4-2	-	CASSQDVVLGPGQPQHF	TGTGCCAGCAGCCAAGATGTTGTATTGGGTCCAGGTCAGCCCCAGCATTTT
many	TRBJ1-2	TRBV7-2	-	CASSLASGSGYGYTF	TGTGCCAGCAGCTTAGCCTCGGGGTCGGGCTATGGCTACACCTTC
few	TRBJ2-4	TRBV3-1	-	CASSQGWEKIAKNIQYF	TGTGCCAGCAGCCAAGGGTGGGAGAAAATAGCCAAAAACATTCAGTACTTC
-	TRBJ2-5	TRBV4-3	-	CASSQDRHSVSETQYF	TGCGCCAGCAGCCAAGATAGGCATAGCGTCTCAGAGACCCAGTACTTC
-	TRBJ1-5	TRBV24-1	-	CATGGEGGSNQPQHF	TGTGCCACCGGGGGGGAGGGTGGAAGCAATCAGCCCCAGCATTTT
-	TRBJ2-1	TRBV20-1	-	CSARETRLYNEQFF	TGCAGTGCTAGGGAGACTAGGCTCTACAATGAGCAGTTCTTC
many	TRBJ2-5	TRBV7-9	TRBD2	CASSPAGEIETQYF	TGTGCCAGCAGCCCAGCGGGAGAGATTGAGACCCAGTACTTC
many	TRBJ1-2	TRBV9	-	CASSAGNYGYTF	TGTGCCAGCAGCGCAGGGAACTATGGCTACACCTTC
many	TRBJ2-2	TRBV5-1	-	CASSLAGRTNTGELFF	TGCGCCAGCAGCTTGGCGGGACGGACGAACACCGGGGAGCTGTTTTTT
many	TRBJ1-1	TRBV28	-	CASSQSQGRTEAFF	TGTGCCAGCAGTCAGTCGCAGGGAAGGACTGAAGCTTTCTTT
-	TRBJ1-1	TRBV29-1	-	CSVEELRQDGSTEAFF	TGCAGCGTTGAAGAATTGAGACAGGACGGAAGCACTGAAGCTTTCTTT
many	TRBJ1-1	TRBV2	-	CASRRQATYTEAFF	TGTGCCAGCAGGCGACAGGCCACATACACTGAAGCTTTCTTT
many	TRBJ2-1	TRBV7-9	TRBD2	CASSFPTSGVAGHEQFF	TGTGCCAGCAGCTTTCCTACTAGCGGGGTTGCGGGACATGAGCAGTTCTTC
many	TRBJ2-3	TRBV7-6	-	CASSSPFDTQYF	TGTGCCAGCAGCTCCCCCTTTGATACGCAGTATTTT
-	TRBJ1-4	TRBV6-1	-	CASSYSGDATNEKLFF	TGTGCCAGCAGTTACTCGGGGGATGCAACTAATGAAAAACTGTTTTTT
once	TRBJ2-5	TRBV25-1	-	CASSHVKQNYQETQYF	TGTGCCAGCTCCCACGTGAAGCAGAACTACCAAGAGACCCAGTACTTC
-	TRBJ2-5	TRBV12-3/TRBV12-4	-	CASSSDSQETQYF	TGTGCCAGCAGTTCAGACAGCCAAGAGACCCAGTACTTC
-	TRBJ1-6	TRBV15	TRBD1	CATSSGGQAYNSPLHF	TGTGCCACCAGCAGTGGGGGACAGGCCTATAATTCACCCCTCCACTTT
-	TRBJ2-7	TRBV3-1	TRBD1	CASSQGQGREQYF	TGTGCCAGCAGCCAAGGACAGGGGCGCGAGCAGTACTTC
-	TRBJ2-5	TRBV5-1	-	CASSQFTDPPETQYF	TGCGCCAGCAGCCAGTTTACTGACCCCCCCGAGACCCAGTACTTC
-	TRBJ2-2	TRBV4-1	TRBD2	CASSQLAGNTGERFF	TGCGCCAGCAGCCAACTAGCGGGAAACACCGGGGAGCGGTTTTTT
many	TRBJ2-3	TRBV7-2	-	CASSPGGSDTQYF	TGTGCCAGCAGCCCAGGGGGGTCAGATACGCAGTATTTT
many	TRBJ1-2	TRBV24-1	TRBD1	CATSAGDRGRLGGYTF	TGTGCCACCAGTGCCGGGGACAGGGGGCGACTCGGCGGCTACACCTTC
many	TRBJ2-3	TRBV29-1	-	CSGLSSTDTQYF	TGCAGCGGATTATCTAGCACAGATACGCAGTATTTT
many	TRBJ1-1	TRBV6-5	-	CASSYSGGGTEAFF	TGTGCCAGCAGTTACTCGGGGGGAGGCACTGAAGCTTTCTTT
few	TRBJ2-5	TRBV7-9	-	CASARVLRGETQYF	TGTGCCAGCGCCCGAGTGCTAAGGGGAGAGACCCAGTACTTC
few	TRBJ2-2	TRBV28	-	CANSTLYKNTGELFF	TGTGCCAACAGTACCCTCTATAAGAACACCGGGGAGCTGTTTTTT
many	TRBJ2-1	TRBV15	-	CATSQDSNNEQFF	TGTGCCACCAGCCAGGACTCCAACAATGAGCAGTTCTTC
-	TRBJ1-3	TRBV15	-	CATSRAKGGAKDTIYF	TGTGCCACCAGCAGAGCCAAGGGGGGGGCTAAGGACACCATATATTTT
many	TRBJ2-1	TRBV28	-	CASSHLGRQGYNEQFF	TGTGCCAGCAGCCATCTAGGACGCCAAGGCTACAATGAGCAGTTCTTC
many	TRBJ2-5	TRBV11-2	-	CASSLRGRDQETQYF	TGTGCCAGCAGCTTACGAGGGCGGGACCAAGAGACCCAGTACTTC
-	TRBJ2-5	TRBV3-1	TRBD2	CASSGTSANQETQYF	TGTGCCAGCAGCGGTACTAGCGCTAACCAAGAGACCCAGTACTTC
few	TRBJ2-6	TRBV4-2	-	CASSPSRGHTSGANVLTF	TGTGCCAGCAGCCCCTCGAGGGGTCACACATCTGGGGCCAACGTCCTGACTTTC
many	TRBJ2-2	TRBV24-1	-	CATSDRGTGELFF	TGTGCCACCAGTGATCGCGGTACCGGGGAGCTGTTTTTT
many	TRBJ1-1	TRBV28	-	CASSLRRRAEAFF	TGTGCCAGCAGTCTCCGACGCAGGGCCGAAGCTTTCTTT
many	TRBJ2-5	TRBV15	TRBD1	CATSRDPRGRGETQYF	TGTGCCACCAGCAGAGATCCCAGGGGGAGAGGAGAGACCCAGTACTTC
many	TRBJ2-5	TRBV27	TRBD2	CASSFWLAGAIGTQYF	TGTGCCAGCAGTTTTTGGCTAGCGGGTGCCATAGGGACCCAGTACTTC
once	TRBJ2-7	TRBV5-1	TRBD2	CASGRTSGSYEQYF	TGCGCCTCAGGCCGGACTAGCGGGAGCTACGAGCAGTACTTC